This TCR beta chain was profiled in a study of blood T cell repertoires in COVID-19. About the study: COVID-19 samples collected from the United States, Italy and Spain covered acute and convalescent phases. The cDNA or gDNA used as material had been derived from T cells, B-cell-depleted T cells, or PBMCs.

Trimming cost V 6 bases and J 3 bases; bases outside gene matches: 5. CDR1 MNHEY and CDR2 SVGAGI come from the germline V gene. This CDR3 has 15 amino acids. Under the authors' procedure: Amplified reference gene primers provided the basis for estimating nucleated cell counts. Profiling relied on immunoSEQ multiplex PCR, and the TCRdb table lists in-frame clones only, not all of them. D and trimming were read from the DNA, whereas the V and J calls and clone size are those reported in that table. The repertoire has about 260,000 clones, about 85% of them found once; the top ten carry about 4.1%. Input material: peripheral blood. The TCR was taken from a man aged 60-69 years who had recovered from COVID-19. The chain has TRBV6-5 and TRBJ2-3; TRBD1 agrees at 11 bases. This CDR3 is CASREGQGGTDTQYF. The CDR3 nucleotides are TGTGCCAGCAGGGAGGGACAGGGGGGGACAGATACGCAGTATTTT.